This is a list of T cell receptor beta chains from one sample in a study of blood T cell repertoires in COVID-19. The repertoire was sequenced with immunoSEQ multiplex PCR; TCRdb's copy has only in-frame clones and lacks some. The profile shows about 130,000 clones, 77% of them singletons. Sequencing was done on a sample of peripheral blood. These receptors were obtained from a man aged 80 or over with acute or convalescent COVID-19. The CDR3 runs from the conserved cysteine through the conserved F or W. The D gene is left open where the match is weak. Clone size is given for some rows only: seen once, a few or many times, or a class if the clone is expanded.

>TRBJ2-2|TRBV29-1|TRBD1|.
CSVYRGTGELFF
TGCAGCGTTTACAGGGGCACCGGGGAGCTGTTTTTT
>TRBJ2-5|TRBV5-1|.|.
CASTPQDGTQYF
TGCGCCAGCACTCCCCAGGATGGGACCCAGTACTTC
>TRBJ2-1|TRBV6-2/TRBV6-3|TRBD1|.
CASSYYPGQGLYNEQFF
TGTGCCAGCAGTTACTACCCCGGACAGGGACTCTACAATGAGCAGTTCTTC
>TRBJ1-2|TRBV7-9|.|few
CASSPLGGPWNGYTF
TGTGCCAGCAGCCCTCTCGGGGGTCCTTGGAATGGCTACACCTTC
>TRBJ1-4|TRBV6-5|.|.
CASSYGSRVGEKLFF
TGTGCCAGCAGTTACGGTTCGAGGGTAGGGGAAAAACTGTTTTTT
>TRBJ2-6|TRBV4-1|.|many
CASSHGGAGYISGANVLTF
TGCGCCAGCAGCCATGGCGGGGCAGGGTATATTTCTGGGGCCAACGTCCTGACTTTC
>TRBJ1-4|TRBV18|.|few
CASSSDMATNEKLFF
TGTGCCAGCTCGTCCGACATGGCAACTAATGAAAAACTGTTTTTT
>TRBJ1-2|TRBV18|.|.
CASSPDSNYGYTF
TGTGCCAGCTCACCAGACAGCAACTATGGCTACACCTTC
>TRBJ2-7|TRBV27|.|once
CASSLSAAGGRYEQYF
TGTGCCAGCAGTTTATCTGCAGCAGGGGGGCGGTACGAGCAGTACTTC
>TRBJ1-1|TRBV5-1|TRBD1|.
CASSLAGQGAEAFF
TGCGCCAGCAGCTTGGCCGGACAGGGGGCTGAAGCTTTCTTT
>TRBJ1-5|TRBV6-1|.|.
CASGEEGLYSNQPQHF
TGTGCCAGCGGTGAAGAAGGACTTTATAGCAATCAGCCCCAGCATTTT
>TRBJ2-1|TRBV27|.|.
CASSFQGSKQFF
TGTGCCAGCAGTTTTCAGGGAAGTAAGCAGTTCTTC
>TRBJ2-1|TRBV6-5|.|once
CASSDLGRGQFF
TGTGCCAGCAGCGACCTCGGGAGAGGGCAGTTCTTC
>TRBJ1-5|TRBV15|.|.
CATSRDSGGRQPQHF
TGTGCCACCAGCAGAGATTCTGGAGGGCGTCAGCCCCAGCATTTT
>TRBJ2-7|TRBV28|TRBD2|once
CASSLRTRGTEQYF
TGTGCCAGCAGTCTACGGACTAGGGGAACCGAGCAGTACTTC
>TRBJ1-3|TRBV6-5|.|.
CASSYTEGISGNTIYF
TGTGCCAGCAGTTACACAGAGGGCATCTCTGGAAACACCATATATTTT
>TRBJ2-5|TRBV4-3|.|.
CASSQDRGPQETQYF
TGCGCCAGCAGCCAAGACAGGGGCCCCCAAGAGACCCAGTACTTC
>TRBJ2-2|TRBV28|.|.
CASSGLRDWTGELFF
TGTGCCAGCAGTGGACTAAGAGATTGGACCGGGGAGCTGTTTTTT
>TRBJ2-3|TRBV7-3|TRBD2|.
CASSLGNSGATDTQYF
TGTGCCAGCAGCTTGGGTAATAGCGGGGCCACAGATACGCAGTATTTT
>TRBJ1-1|TRBV10-3|TRBD1|.
CAISEIDRGDTEAFF
TGTGCCATCAGTGAAATTGACAGGGGAGATACTGAAGCTTTCTTT
>TRBJ2-3|TRBV13|TRBD2|many
CASSQILAGGLSTDTQYF
TGTGCCAGCAGCCAGATTCTAGCGGGGGGGCTTAGCACAGATACGCAGTATTTT
>TRBJ2-2|TRBV30|TRBD1|few
CAWSFLGTANTGELFF
TGTGCCTGGAGCTTCTTGGGGACAGCGAACACCGGGGAGCTGTTTTTT
>TRBJ1-3|TRBV19|TRBD1|.
CAGSTGVGNTIYF
TGTGCCGGCTCAACAGGGGTTGGAAACACCATATATTTT
>TRBJ2-2|TRBV7-2|TRBD1|.
CASSRGTGISGELFF
TGTGCCAGCAGCCGCGGGACAGGGATTTCCGGGGAGCTGTTTTTT
>TRBJ2-4|TRBV2|TRBD1|.
CASSYRQGEAKNIQYF
TGTGCCAGCAGTTACAGACAGGGAGAGGCCAAAAACATTCAGTACTTC
>TRBJ1-2|TRBV29-1|TRBD1|.
CSVGTGGLGYGYTF
TGCAGCGTCGGGACAGGGGGCCTTGGCTATGGCTACACCTTC
>TRBJ2-2|TRBV5-1|.|few
CASSQSTTNTGELFF
TGCGCCAGCAGCCAATCAACAACGAACACCGGGGAGCTGTTTTTT
>TRBJ2-7|TRBV5-1|.|few
CASSLGAGTYDEQYF
TGCGCCAGCAGCTTGGGGGCAGGGACTTACGACGAGCAGTACTTC
>TRBJ2-4|TRBV4-1|TRBD1|.
CASSPTLGQGTGRQNIQYF
TGCGCCAGCAGCCCTACCCTCGGACAGGGGACTGGGCGACAAAACATTCAGTACTTC
>TRBJ2-7|TRBV19|.|.
CASSIPTSSYEQYF
TGTGCCAGTAGTATCCCGACTAGCTCCTACGAGCAGTACTTC
>TRBJ2-2|TRBV5-4|TRBD1|.
CASSGRDSNTGELFF
TGTGCCAGCAGCGGCCGGGACAGCAACACCGGGGAGCTGTTTTTT
>TRBJ2-5|TRBV10-3|.|.
CAISESTETQYF
TGTGCCATCAGTGAGTCGACTGAGACCCAGTACTTC
>TRBJ2-3|TRBV27|TRBD1|.
CASSFDRGGTDTQYF
TGTGCCAGCAGTTTCGACAGGGGAGGAACAGATACGCAGTATTTT
>TRBJ2-7|TRBV4-1|TRBD1|.
CASSQDAGGMYEQYF
TGCGCCAGCAGCCAAGATGCAGGGGGCATGTACGAGCAGTACTTC
>TRBJ1-3|TRBV6-4|.|.
CASSDSVVDSSSGNTIYF
TGTGCCAGCAGTGACTCGGTAGTGGACAGTAGCTCTGGAAACACCATATATTTT
>TRBJ2-5|TRBV18|.|.
CASSYSDGFQETQYF
TGTGCCAGCTCGTATTCCGACGGGTTCCAAGAGACCCAGTACTTC
>TRBJ2-1|TRBV12-3/TRBV12-4|TRBD1|once
CASSFNRGHEQFF
TGTGCCAGCAGTTTTAACAGGGGCCATGAGCAGTTCTTC
>TRBJ1-5|TRBV7-9|TRBD1|.
CASSLGQGLSNQPQHF
TGTGCCAGCAGCTTAGGACAGGGATTGAGCAATCAGCCCCAGCATTTT
>TRBJ1-4|TRBV2|TRBD1|.
CASNGQDSTNEKLFF
TGTGCCAGCAATGGACAGGACTCAACTAATGAAAAACTGTTTTTT
>TRBJ2-5|TRBV5-5|.|.
CASSMTVQETQYF
TGTGCCAGCAGCATGACAGTACAAGAGACCCAGTACTTC
>TRBJ2-1|TRBV3-1/TRBV3-2|TRBD1|.
CASSPGTGRRQFF
TGTGCCAGCAGCCCTGGGACAGGAAGGCGGCAGTTCTTC
>TRBJ2-3|TRBV30|.|.
CACIFRDLATQYF
TGTGCCTGCATTTTCCGGGACTTAGCTACGCAGTATTTT
>TRBJ2-5|TRBV10-3|TRBD1|.
CAIRGTGGTQETQYF
TGTGCCATCAGGGGGACAGGGGGCACCCAAGAGACCCAGTACTTC
>TRBJ2-7|TRBV3-1/TRBV3-2|TRBD2|.
CASRPPTGTRTSGGPDEQYF
TGTGCCAGCAGACCTCCAACCGGGACAAGGACTAGCGGGGGGCCGGACGAGCAGTACTTC
>TRBJ2-1|TRBV12-2|.|.
CASRLRQGKGLYNEQFF
TGTGCAAGTCGCCTACGACAGGGCAAAGGCCTATACAATGAGCAGTTCTTC
>TRBJ2-6|TRBV5-5|.|.
CASTQEGPGANVLTF
TGTGCCAGCACCCAGGAGGGGCCTGGGGCCAACGTCCTGACTTTC
>TRBJ1-2|TRBV10-3|TRBD1|.
CATVGTAPIRGYTF
TGTGCCACCGTTGGGACAGCTCCCATCCGTGGCTACACCTTC
>TRBJ2-7|TRBV3-1/TRBV3-2|.|once
CASSQDILGFEQYF
TGTGCCAGCAGCCAAGATATCCTCGGGTTCGAGCAGTACTTC
>TRBJ1-1|TRBV18|.|.
CASSPPRSLRTEAFF
TGTGCCAGCTCACCACCGAGGTCATTACGGACTGAAGCTTTCTTT
>TRBJ1-1|TRBV2|.|.
CASSELGTTNTEAFF
TGTGCCAGCAGTGAATTGGGGACTACTAACACTGAAGCTTTCTTT
>TRBJ2-2|TRBV9|.|.
CASSGRPGINTGELFF
TGTGCCAGCAGCGGACGTCCGGGGATTAACACCGGGGAGCTGTTTTTT
>TRBJ1-2|TRBV19|.|once
CASSYGLMYGYTF
TGTGCCAGTAGCTACGGACTGATGTATGGCTACACCTTC
>TRBJ1-1|TRBV5-1|.|few
CASSFDTYTEAFF
TGCGCCAGCAGCTTCGACACTTACACTGAAGCTTTCTTT
>TRBJ2-7|TRBV4-1|.|.
CASSQVRSSYEQYF
TGCGCCAGCAGCCAAGTAAGGAGCTCCTACGAGCAGTACTTC
>TRBJ2-7|TRBV11-2|.|few
CASSLVLSGSTPREQYF
TGTGCCAGCAGCTTAGTTCTAAGCGGATCCACTCCGAGGGAGCAGTACTTC